The 17 T cell receptor beta chains below were found in one sample sequenced in a study of T cell changes during pregnancy in multiple sclerosis. TCRdb's table, derived via immunoSEQ multiplex PCR, lists solely in-frame clones and lacks some. The data contain 60,000 to 65,000 clones, about nine tenths of them seen just once; the ten biggest clones take up 2.5% to 3%. The sequenced sample was peripheral blood, obtained in the second trimester of pregnancy. The receptors stem from a female donor in good health, enrolled as a control in a pregnancy study.

This chain connects TRBV6-5 to TRBJ1-2, with a tentative D call TRBD1 (6 bases). Germline CDR1 reads MNHEY; CDR2 reads SVGAGI. Trimming took 4 bases from V and 6 from J, leaving 12 bases between them. This CDR3 region has 13 residues. CDR3 nucleotide sequence: TGTGCCAGCAGTTCCGGGACAATTAATGGCTACACCTTC. Protein product: CASSSGTINGYTF.

Only one count was recorded for this clone. The J gene is TRBJ2-3, the V gene TRBV11-2, with D perhaps matching TRBD2 (5 bases). This CDR3 contains 15 residues. V dropped 2 bases and J dropped 2 bases, with 11 bases sitting between them. Germline CDR1 is SGHAT and CDR2 is FQNNGV. The CDR3 DNA follows: TGTGCCAGCAGCTTACTTCCGGGAACCACAGATACGCAGTATTTT. Its translation: CASSLLPGTTDTQYF.

The chain couples TRBV5-1 to TRBJ1-1; D perhaps matches TRBD1 (5 bases). The CDR3 consists of 16 residues. Germline V gene sequence: CDR1 SGHRS, CDR2 YFSETQ. V lost 7 bases and J lost 4, with 23 bases in between. The CDR3 loop reads CASATQTGVGSTEAFF. The CDR3 coding sequence is TGCGCCAGCGCCACACAAACGGGGGTAGGGAGCACTGAAGCTTTCTTT.

In its sample, this clone was seen once. The chain uses TRBV28 and TRBJ1-5, with a weak D call TRBD1 (6 bases). Germline loops: CDR1 MDHEN, CDR2 SYDVKM. CDR3 size: 18 residues. V lost 4 bases and J lost 0, with 19 bases in between. The CDR3 sequence: CASSSPSGQFYSNQPQHF. The CDR3 nucleotides read TGTGCCAGCAGTTCCCCCTCGGGACAATTTTATAGCAATCAGCCCCAGCATTTT.

This clone was counted between two and nine times. The rearrangement links TRBV10-2 to TRBJ1-2, with D hard to call. CDR3 size: 13 residues. V was shortened by 8 bases and J by 2 bases, with 12 bases between the two germline ends. CDR1 WSHSY and CDR2 SAAADI come from the germline V gene. The CDR3 DNA reads TGCGCCAGCTCCCCTGACAACAACTATGGCTACACCTTC. Translating it yields CASSPDNNYGYTF.

The rearrangement uses TRBV25-1 and TRBJ2-7; TRBD1 matches 11 bases. V lost 6 bases to trimming and J lost 0 bases; unmatched junction nucleotides: 4. The germline CDR1 and CDR2 sequences are MGHDK and SYGVNS. The CDR3 length is 15 residues. CDR3 coding DNA: TGTGCCAGCAGCGACGGGACAGGGGGCTCCTACGAGCAGTACTTC. Amino acids: CASSDGTGGSYEQYF.

This sequence joins TRBV10-3 and TRBJ2-3; the D gene is possibly TRBD2 (5 bases). Germline V CDR1 and CDR2: ENHRY, SYGVKD. Trimming stripped 6 bases from V and 3 bases from J, with 10 bases between. The CDR3 contains 13 residues. CDR3 loop: CAISGDGTDTQYF. For the CDR3, the DNA is TGTGCCATCAGCGGGGATGGGACAGATACGCAGTATTTT.

This chain links TRBV6-1 with TRBJ2-1, with 8 bases that match TRBD2. Losses at the gene ends were 1 base for V and 5 bases for J; bases not matched to a gene: 7. The CDR3 has 16 residues. Germline V gene lookup returns CDR1 MNHNS and CDR2 SASEGT. The CDR3 protein is CASSEEVSGINNEQFF. DNA for the CDR3: TGTGCCAGCAGTGAAGAAGTTAGCGGGATTAACAATGAGCAGTTCTTC.

The gene calls are TRBV5-5 and TRBJ2-3; D perhaps matches TRBD1 (5 bases). Germline CDR1 SGHKS, CDR2 YYEKEE (reference sequence). Trimming pared 6 bases from V and 3 bases from J, leaving 23 bases between. The CDR3 runs 17 residues. The CDR3 DNA is TGTGCCAGCACCCGAAAGGGGCCTGGGGCCGAAACAGATACGCAGTATTTT. Protein product: CASTRKGPGAETDTQYF.

The chain couples TRBV6-6 to TRBJ2-3; TRBD2 matches at 11 bases. Trimming took 4 bases from V and 13 from J; bases not matched to a gene: 4. This CDR3 spans 12 amino acids. Germline assignment: CDR1 MNHNY and CDR2 SVGAGI (reference sequence). In nucleotides, the CDR3 is TGTGCCAGCAGTTCGCCTAGCGGGGGGAAGTATTTT. It translates to CASSSPSGGKYF.

The J gene is TRBJ2-7, the V gene TRBV2; 7 bases fit TRBD1. Trimming at V came to 1 base and at J to 4 bases, leaving 7 bases not matched to a gene. Per germline, CDR1 SNHLY and CDR2 FYNNEI. The CDR3 is 15 residues long. CDR3 bases: TGTGCCAGCAGTGAAGAAGGCAGGGGGACGTACGAGCAGTACTTC. It codes for CASSEEGRGTYEQYF.

DNA of the CDR3: TGTGCCAGTAGTATTGCCGGGCAGGGTATAGACGAGCAGTACTTC. It yields the protein CASSIAGQGIDEQYF. The J gene is TRBJ2-7, the V gene TRBV19, with D possibly being TRBD1 (5 bases). Trimming took 3 bases from V and 5 from J, leaving 17 bases between them. Looked up from germline, CDR1 is LNHDA and CDR2 is SQIVND (reference sequence). The CDR3 runs 15 residues.

The chain joins TRBV7-2 to TRBJ1-3, with D perhaps TRBD1 (5 bases). Germline V lookup: CDR1 SGHTA, CDR2 FQGNSA. This CDR3 has 14 amino acids. Trimming left V 6 bases short and J 3 bases short, with 12 bases between. The chain's CDR3 is CASRTGVLGNTIYF. The CDR3 coding sequence is TGTGCCAGCAGAACGGGGGTACTTGGAAACACCATATATTTT.

V and J are TRBV6-1 and TRBJ1-1, with D possibly TRBD1 on 5 matching bases. The germline CDR1 and CDR2 sequences are MNHNS and SASEGT. This CDR3 comprises 14 residues. V lost 2 bases and J lost 0, with 7 bases in between. The CDR3, as DNA: TGTGCCAGCAGTGAACCGGGGGTGAACACTGAAGCTTTCTTT. Protein product: CASSEPGVNTEAFF.

The chain employs TRBV4-1 and TRBJ2-7; 7 bases line up with TRBD1. The V and J ends lost 1 base and 2 bases, in that order; junction bases with no gene match: 14. The CDR3 length is 18 residues. The germline gives CDR1 MGHRA, CDR2 YSYEKL. The CDR3 region is CASSQGGGIGNPPYEQYF. Here the CDR3 DNA reads TGCGCCAGCAGCCAAGGAGGGGGCATCGGGAATCCCCCCTACGAGCAGTACTTC.

Only one count was recorded for this clone. The rearrangement uses TRBV28 and TRBJ1-5; D not certain. Per germline, CDR1 MDHEN and CDR2 SYDVKM. V was shortened by 3 bases and J by 7 bases, with 10 bases between the two germline ends. The CDR3 consists of 13 residues. The CDR3 sequence is CASSLPLGQPQHF. CDR3 coding DNA: TGTGCCAGCAGTTTGCCCCTCGGGCAGCCCCAGCATTTT. The variable domain in full, with the rest retrieved from reference TRBV28 and TRBJ1-5, is DVKVTQSSRYLVKRTGEKVFLECVQDMDHENMFWYRQDPGLGLRLIYFSYDVKMKEKGDIPEGYSVSREKKERFSLILESASTNQTSMYLCASSLPLGQPQHFGDGTRLSIL.

This clone was counted a single time. This chain uses TRBV14 with TRBJ2-5; possible D gene TRBD1, 6 bases. The germline V gene has CDR1 SGHDN and CDR2 FVKESK. The CDR3 has 13 residues. V gave up 1 base and J gave up 9 bases, with 12 bases separating them. CDR3 sequence (DNA): TGTGCCAGCAGCCAAGCCCCTACAGGGCCCCAGTACTTC. Its protein product is CASSQAPTGPQYF.